The 19 T cell receptor beta chains below come from one sample, sequenced in a study of naive and memory T cell subsets. For blood and skin samples, reverse transcription used TCR alpha and beta constant primers. TCRdb independently ran MiXCR on the UMI-ligation and nested PCR reads; one entry per CDR3 protein. The sample shows approximately 20,000 distinct CDR3 sequences, roughly 9.8% of them seen only once. Treatment reported: skin biopsy from PPD injection site in Mantoux-positive individual. Input was roughly 1 to 1,100 ng of DNase-treated total RNA without cell sorting. The source was skin, collected from a tuberculin skin test site. These receptors were collected from an adult in good health.

This chain uses TRBV20-1 with TRBJ2-1; 8 bases map to TRBD2. Per the germline V gene, CDR1 is DFQATT and CDR2 is SNEGSKA (reference sequence). Unmatched junction bases numbered 3, after V lost 3 bases and J lost 8 bases. The CDR3 length is 12 residues. CDR3 in amino acids: CSARREVHEQFF. In DNA, the CDR3 is TGCAGTGCTAGGCGGGAGGTGCATGAGCAGTTCTTC.

The chain is built from TRBV28 and TRBJ1-4; D possibly corresponds to TRBD1 (6 bases). The CDR3 is 17 amino acids. Per the germline V gene, CDR1 is MDHEN and CDR2 is SYDVKM. Trimming stripped 5 bases from V and 0 bases from J, with 16 bases between. The CDR3, as DNA: TGTGCCAGCAGTCCCCTATGGACAGTGTCAACTAATGAAAAACTGTTTTTT. It codes for CASSPLWTVSTNEKLFF.

This clonotype was found many times. The chain couples TRBV7-2 to TRBJ2-1; a possible D gene is TRBD1 (5 bases). This CDR3 contains 16 residues. Per the germline V gene, CDR1 is SGHTA and CDR2 is FQGNSA. V gave up 5 bases and J gave up 6 bases, with 20 bases separating them. The CDR3 region has the DNA TGTGCCAGCAGCCCACCTCGTTGGGGCCGTTCCAATGAGCAGTTCTTC. Protein: CASSPPRWGRSNEQFF. Full variable domain (rest looked up from reference TRBV7-2 and TRBJ2-1): GAGVSQSPSNKVTEKGKDVELRCDPISGHTALYWYRQSLGQGLEFLIYFQGNSAPDKSGLPSDRFSAERTGGSVSTLTIQRTQQEDSAVYLCASSPPRWGRSNEQFFGPGTRLTVL.

The J gene is TRBJ1-5, the V gene TRBV7-2, with a possible D match to TRBD1 (6 bases). This CDR3 spans 16 amino acids. V lost 5 bases to trimming and J lost 7 bases, with 21 bases between them. Germline assignment: CDR1 SGHTA and CDR2 FQGNSA. CDR3 coding DNA: TGTGCCAGCAGCCATCGGGACACGCAAAACGAGCAGCCCCAGCATTTT. Translation: CASSHRDTQNEQPQHF.

This clonotype occurred a few times. This rearrangement joins TRBV19 to TRBJ2-7; 12 bases are a match to TRBD1. The germline CDR1 and CDR2 sequences are LNHDA and SQIVND (reference sequence). The junction had 2 bases not matched to a gene; V was cut back by 6 bases and J by 5 bases. CDR3 size: 13 residues. This CDR3 is CASRGQGANEQYF. The CDR3 DNA follows: TGTGCCAGTAGGGGACAGGGGGCCAACGAGCAGTACTTC.

This clonotype was seen at least ten times. This rearrangement joins TRBV2 to TRBJ2-6; the D is unclear. V lost 3 bases and J lost 0, with 9 bases in between. The CDR3 spans 16 residues. The germline V gene encodes CDR1 SNHLY and CDR2 FYNNEI. The CDR3 sequence is CASSEGSFSGANVLTF. Here the CDR3 DNA reads TGTGCCAGCAGTGAGGGCAGCTTCTCTGGGGCCAACGTCCTGACTTTC. The entire variable domain, with the rest obtained from reference TRBV2 and TRBJ2-6, is as follows: EPEVTQTPSHQVTQMGQEVILRCVPISNHLYFYWYRQILGQKVEFLVSFYNNEISEKSEIFDDQFSVERPDGSNFTLKIRSTKLEDSAMYFCASSEGSFSGANVLTFGAGSRLTVL.

In DNA form, the CDR3 reads TGTGCCAGCAGTTTTTTTCCTCCCGGACAGGGGAGGGAAGCTTTCTTT. Its protein product is CASSFFPPGQGREAFF. This chain connects TRBV27 to TRBJ1-1, with 9 nucleotides matching TRBD1. V trimming: 3 bases; J trimming: 8 bases; junction bases outside the gene matches: 13. The CDR3 is 16 amino acids. Germline CDR1 reads MNHEY; CDR2 reads SMNVEV (reference sequence).

In this sample, this clonotype turned up a few times. The V gene is TRBV6-1, the J gene TRBJ2-1; D gene ambiguous. Trimming pared 1 base from V and 6 bases from J, leaving 13 bases between. The CDR3 has 15 amino acids. Germline CDR1 reads MNHNS; CDR2 reads SASEGT. The CDR3 DNA is TGTGCCAGCAGTGAAGGAGGCCGGGCCAGCAATGAGCAGTTCTTC. Translated, it gives CASSEGGRASNEQFF.

On this clonotype: Sequence at one end of the junction differs from germline and may be a read error. This rearrangement joins TRBV24-1 to TRBJ1-2; D is perhaps TRBD1 (6 bases). In germline, CDR1 is KGHDR, CDR2 SFDVKD. The CDR3 has 17 amino acids. DNA for the CDR3: TGTGCCACCAGTGATTTCGACTCAGGGACACGCGATTATGGCGACACCTTC. This gives the protein CATSDFDSGTRDYGDTF.

This clonotype has ten or more counts. CDR3 nucleotide sequence: TGCAGTGCTAGAGAGGCCAGTTACGAGCAGTACTTC. The encoded protein is CSAREASYEQYF. This sequence joins TRBV20-1 and TRBJ2-7; D unclear. Trimming left V 0 bases short and J 4 bases short, with 7 bases between. Germline V CDR1 and CDR2: DFQATT, SNEGSKA (reference sequence). The CDR3 extends over 12 amino acids.

The sample holds a few counts of this clonotype. The rearrangement joins TRBV20-1 to TRBJ1-5; D remains ambiguous. Germline V CDR1 and CDR2: DFQATT, SNEGSKA (reference sequence). This CDR3 has 16 residues. V lost 2 bases and J 0 bases, leaving 14 bases between the germline ends. This chain's CDR3 is CSARPGRRYSNQPQHF. The DNA for the CDR3 is TGCAGTGCTAGACCCGGACGGAGATATAGCAATCAGCCCCAGCATTTT.

The V gene is TRBV3-1, the J gene TRBJ2-5, with D perhaps assigned TRBD1 or TRBD2 (5 bases each). The CDR3 has 15 residues. Germline-derived CDR1 and CDR2 are LGHDT and YNNKEL (reference sequence). Between the trimmed V and J ends, which lost 1 base and 0 bases, there was a span of 9 bases. CDR3 in amino acids: CASSQGGNHQETQYF. In DNA form, the CDR3 reads TGTGCCAGCAGCCAAGGGGGGAATCACCAAGAGACCCAGTACTTC.

At least ten counts were recorded for this clonotype. J is TRBJ2-7 and V is TRBV2; D is unclear. This CDR3 has 11 amino acids. The V end lost 3 bases, the J end lost 8 bases, and 8 bases lay between the germline ends. Germline lookup yields CDR1 SNHLY and CDR2 FYNNEI. The CDR3 coding sequence is TGTGCCAGCAGTGATTTGGGGAAGCAGTACTTC. Its protein product is CASSDLGKQYF.

At least ten counts were recorded for this clonotype. V gene TRBV7-3 combines with J gene TRBJ2-3; 10 positions match TRBD2. In germline, CDR1 is SGHTA, CDR2 FQGTGA. CDR3 length: 23 residues. The junction had 22 bases not matched to a gene; V was cut back by 0 bases and J by 1 base. CDR3: CASSLTRLAGDLPWEPGTDTQYF. The CDR3, as DNA: TGTGCCAGCAGCTTAACCCGACTAGCGGGTGACCTTCCCTGGGAACCTGGCACAGATACGCAGTATTTT.

In its sample, this clonotype was seen many times. The rearrangement joins TRBV11-2 to TRBJ2-7; tentative D call: TRBD2 (5 bases). Germline-derived CDR1 and CDR2 are SGHAT and FQNNGV. The V end was cut by 0 bases, the J end by 1 base, with 10 bases between. The CDR3 contains 15 residues. CDR3 in DNA: TGTGCCAGCAGCTTAGATCAACGGGGTTCCTACGAGCAGTACTTC. This translates into CASSLDQRGSYEQYF.

CDR3 in amino acids: CASRKGQGGTYEQYF. CDR3 in DNA: TGTGCCAGCCGGAAAGGCCAGGGAGGAACCTACGAGCAGTACTTC. The chain joins TRBV6-2 or TRBV6-3 to TRBJ2-7, with D possibly TRBD2 on 6 matching bases. Trimming removed 8 bases from V and 2 bases from J, with 19 bases in between. Germline V CDR1 and CDR2: MNHEY, SVGEGT. This CDR3 contains 15 residues.

The rearrangement joins TRBV7-4 to TRBJ1-2; 7 positions agree with TRBD1. This CDR3 comprises 16 residues. With 5 bases clipped from V and 3 bases from J, the junction kept 12 bases outside the gene matches. CDR1 and CDR2 (germline): SGHVT, SQSDAQ. This chain's CDR3 is CASSRQGFRADYGYTF. The CDR3, as DNA: TGTGCCAGCAGCAGACAGGGTTTCCGGGCGGACTATGGCTACACCTTC. The full variable domain, completed using reference TRBV7-4 and TRBJ1-2, is GAGVSQSPRYKVAKRGRDVALRCDSISGHVTLYWYRQTLGQGSEVLTYSQSDAQRDKSGRPSGRFSAERPERSVSTLKIQRTEQGDSAVYLCASSRQGFRADYGYTFGSGTRLTVV.

Many counts were recorded for this clonotype. The gene calls are TRBV9 and TRBJ2-7; D possibly corresponds to TRBD2 (6 bases). CDR1 and CDR2 from the germline V gene are SGDLS and YYNGEE. The V and J ends lost 2 bases and 3 bases respectively, with 15 bases between them. This CDR3 region has 15 residues. The CDR3 protein is CASSVGRGSGYEQYF. The CDR3 DNA reads TGTGCCAGCAGCGTGGGGCGGGGTAGCGGCTACGAGCAGTACTTC.

The genes are TRBV29-1 and TRBJ2-2; D perhaps matches TRBD1 (5 bases). Trimming pared 3 bases from V and 1 base from J, leaving 6 bases between. Germline loops: CDR1 SQVTM, CDR2 ANQGSEA. CDR3 length: 13 amino acids. The CDR3 reads CSVEQGNTGELFF. CDR3 in DNA: TGCAGCGTTGAGCAGGGGAACACCGGGGAGCTGTTTTTT.